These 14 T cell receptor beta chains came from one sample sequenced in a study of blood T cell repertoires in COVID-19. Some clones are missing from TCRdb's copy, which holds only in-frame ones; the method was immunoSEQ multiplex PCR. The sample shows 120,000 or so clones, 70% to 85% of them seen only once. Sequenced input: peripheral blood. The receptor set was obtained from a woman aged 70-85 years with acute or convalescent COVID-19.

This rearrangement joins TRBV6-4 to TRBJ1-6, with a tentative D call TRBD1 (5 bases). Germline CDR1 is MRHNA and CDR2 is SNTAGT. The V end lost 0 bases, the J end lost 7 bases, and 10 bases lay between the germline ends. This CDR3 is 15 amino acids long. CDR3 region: CASSDSYRLNSPLHF. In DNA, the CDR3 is TGTGCCAGCAGTGACTCTTACAGGTTAAATTCACCCCTCCACTTT.

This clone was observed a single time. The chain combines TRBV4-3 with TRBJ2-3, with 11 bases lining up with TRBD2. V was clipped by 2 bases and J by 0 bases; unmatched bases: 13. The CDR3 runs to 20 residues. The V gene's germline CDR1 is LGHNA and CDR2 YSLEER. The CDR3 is CASSQLLTSGASTSTDTQYF. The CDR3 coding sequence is TGCGCCAGCAGCCAACTTCTGACTAGCGGGGCATCCACTAGCACAGATACGCAGTATTTT.

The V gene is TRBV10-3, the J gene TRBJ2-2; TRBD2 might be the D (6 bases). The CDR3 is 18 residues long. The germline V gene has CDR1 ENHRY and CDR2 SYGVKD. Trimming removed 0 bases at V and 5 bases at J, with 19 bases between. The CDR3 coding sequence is TGTGCCATCAGTGAGTCGAAAGTGGGAGGAGGGAATACCGGGGAGCTGTTTTTT. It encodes CAISESKVGGGNTGELFF.

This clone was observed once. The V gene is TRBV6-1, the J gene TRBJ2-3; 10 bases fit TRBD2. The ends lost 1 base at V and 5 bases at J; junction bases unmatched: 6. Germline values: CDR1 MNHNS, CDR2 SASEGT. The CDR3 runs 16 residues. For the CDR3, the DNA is TGTGCCAGCAGTGAAGGTAGCGGGGGGCCCGTAGATACGCAGTATTTT. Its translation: CASSEGSGGPVDTQYF.

This chain's CDR3 is CASRTLRGSEKLFF. In DNA form, the CDR3 reads TGTGCCAGCAGAACCTTGAGGGGGAGTGAAAAACTGTTTTTT. V usage is TRBV11-2 and J usage is TRBJ1-4, with a weak D call TRBD1 (6 bases). The germline V gene has CDR1 SGHAT and CDR2 FQNNGV. Trimming took 6 bases from V and 7 from J, leaving 15 bases between them. The CDR3 runs 14 residues.

This chain's CDR3 is CASLGLAGGRNEQFF. The CDR3 nucleotides are TGTGCCAGCCTAGGACTAGCGGGGGGGCGAAATGAGCAGTTCTTC. The chain has TRBV19 and TRBJ2-1; 15 bases match TRBD2. Germline lookup yields CDR1 LNHDA and CDR2 SQIVND (reference sequence). The CDR3 spans 15 residues. J gave up 7 bases and V 9 bases, and 7 bases lay outside the gene matches.

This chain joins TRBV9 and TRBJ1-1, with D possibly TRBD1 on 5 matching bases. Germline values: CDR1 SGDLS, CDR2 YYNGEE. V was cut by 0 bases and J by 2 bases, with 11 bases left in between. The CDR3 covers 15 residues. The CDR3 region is CASSVDGHLNTEAFF. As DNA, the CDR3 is TGTGCCAGCAGCGTAGATGGACACCTAAACACTGAAGCTTTCTTT.

As DNA, the CDR3 is TGTGCCACCAGCCGTACAGGGGGCCTGGCAGATACGCAGTATTTT. This codes for CATSRTGGLADTQYF. V gene TRBV15 combines with J gene TRBJ2-3; 9 bases align to TRBD1. Trimming removed 5 bases from V and 4 bases from J; junction bases left unmatched: 7. Germline CDR1 and CDR2: LNHNV and YYDKDF (reference sequence). The CDR3 covers 15 residues.

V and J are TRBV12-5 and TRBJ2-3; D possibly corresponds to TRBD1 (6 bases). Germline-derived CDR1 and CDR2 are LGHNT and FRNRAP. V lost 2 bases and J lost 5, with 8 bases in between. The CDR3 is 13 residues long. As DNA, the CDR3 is TGTGCTAGTGGTTTGAAACAGGGAGATACGCAGTATTTT. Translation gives CASGLKQGDTQYF.

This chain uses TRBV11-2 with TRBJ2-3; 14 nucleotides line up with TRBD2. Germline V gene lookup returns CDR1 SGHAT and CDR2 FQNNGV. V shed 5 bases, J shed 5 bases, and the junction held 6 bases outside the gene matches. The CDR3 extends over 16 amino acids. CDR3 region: CASSRVTSGGGDTQYF. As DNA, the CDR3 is TGTGCCAGCAGCCGGGTGACTAGCGGGGGGGGAGATACGCAGTATTTT.

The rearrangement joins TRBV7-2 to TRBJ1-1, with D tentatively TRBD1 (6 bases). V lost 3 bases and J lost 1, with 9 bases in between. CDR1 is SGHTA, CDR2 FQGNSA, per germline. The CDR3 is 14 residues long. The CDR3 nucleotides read TGTGCCAGCAGCTTCCAGGGGCAGAACACTGAAGCTTTCTTT. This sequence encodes CASSFQGQNTEAFF.

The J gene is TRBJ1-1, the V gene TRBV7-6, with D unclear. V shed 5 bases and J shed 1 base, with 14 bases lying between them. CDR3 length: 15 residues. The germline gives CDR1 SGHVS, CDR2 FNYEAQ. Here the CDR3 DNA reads TGTGCCAGCAGCCCTCTTACTATCCCGAACACTGAAGCTTTCTTT. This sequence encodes CASSPLTIPNTEAFF.

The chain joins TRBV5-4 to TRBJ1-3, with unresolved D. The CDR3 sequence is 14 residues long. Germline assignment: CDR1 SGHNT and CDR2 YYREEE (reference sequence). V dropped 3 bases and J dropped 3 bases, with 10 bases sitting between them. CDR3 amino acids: CASSSRGGGNTIYF. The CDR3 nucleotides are TGTGCCAGCAGCTCCCGGGGTGGTGGAAACACCATATATTTT.

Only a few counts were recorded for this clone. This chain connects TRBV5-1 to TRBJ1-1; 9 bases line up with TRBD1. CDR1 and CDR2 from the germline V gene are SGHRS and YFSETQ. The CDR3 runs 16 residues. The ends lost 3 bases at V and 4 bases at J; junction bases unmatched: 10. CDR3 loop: CASSSAPGQGGTEAFF. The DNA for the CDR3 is TGCGCCAGCAGCTCTGCTCCGGGACAGGGTGGCACTGAAGCTTTCTTT.